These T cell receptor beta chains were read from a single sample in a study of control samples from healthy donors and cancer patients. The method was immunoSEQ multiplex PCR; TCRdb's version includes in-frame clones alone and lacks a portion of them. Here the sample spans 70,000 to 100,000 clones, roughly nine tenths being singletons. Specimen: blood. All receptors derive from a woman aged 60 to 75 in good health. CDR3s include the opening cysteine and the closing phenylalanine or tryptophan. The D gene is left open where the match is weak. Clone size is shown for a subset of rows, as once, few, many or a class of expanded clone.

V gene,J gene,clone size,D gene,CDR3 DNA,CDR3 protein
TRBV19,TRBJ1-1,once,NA,TGTGCCAGTAGCCAACCAAGTATGAACACTGAAGCTTTCTTT,CASSQPSMNTEAFF
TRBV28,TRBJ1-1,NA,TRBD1,TGTGCCAGCAGTCACAGGGGGAACACTGAAGCTTTCTTT,CASSHRGNTEAFF
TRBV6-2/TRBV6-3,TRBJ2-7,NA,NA,TGTGCCAGCAGTTCCAATCGGGACTCCCCCTACGAGCAGTACTTC,CASSSNRDSPYEQYF
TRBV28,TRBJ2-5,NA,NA,TGTGCCAGCAGTTTACCGGGGGTGGGGCAAGAGACCCAGTACTTC,CASSLPGVGQETQYF
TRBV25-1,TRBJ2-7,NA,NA,TGTGCCAGCAGTCCCGCGGGGTACAGGGGCTCCTACGAGCAGTACTTC,CASSPAGYRGSYEQYF
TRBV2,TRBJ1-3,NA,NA,TGTGCCAGCAGTGAGGGCGGGAACACCATATATTTT,CASSEGGNTIYF
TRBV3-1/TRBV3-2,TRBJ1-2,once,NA,TGTGCCAGCAGCCAGGGGGGTGGCTACACCTTC,CASSQGGGYTF
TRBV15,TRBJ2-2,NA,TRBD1,TGTGCCACCAGACAGGGGCCCCCTCCCGGGGAGCTGTTTTTT,CATRQGPPPGELFF
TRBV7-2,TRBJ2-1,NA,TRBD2,TGTGCCGAACGGGGGGGAACCTCCTACAATGAGCAGTTCTTC,CAERGGTSYNEQFF
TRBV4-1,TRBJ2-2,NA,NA,TGCGCCAGCAGCCCCGCACTAGGAATCTTTGGGACCGGGGAGCTGTTTTTT,CASSPALGIFGTGELFF
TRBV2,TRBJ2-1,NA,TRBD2,TGTGCCAGCCGCTCTGAGCGGGACCAAGAGCAGTTCTTC,CASRSERDQEQFF
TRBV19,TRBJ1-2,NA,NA,TGTGCCAGACCGCTACAGGGTCTCTCCTATGGCTACACCTTC,CARPLQGLSYGYTF
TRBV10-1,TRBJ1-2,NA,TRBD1,TGCGCCAGCAGTCGGACAGGAAACTATGGCTACACCTTC,CASSRTGNYGYTF
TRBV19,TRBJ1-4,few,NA,TGTGCCAGTAGTATGGGTACAGGGTATCTTGGGACTAATGAAAAACTGTTTTTT,CASSMGTGYLGTNEKLFF
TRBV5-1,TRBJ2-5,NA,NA,TGCGCCAGCAGCGAACAACAAGAGACCCAGTACTTC,CASSEQQETQYF
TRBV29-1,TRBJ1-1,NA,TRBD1,TGCAGCGTTGGCTTTGACAGGGGTCGGACTGAAGCTTTCTTT,CSVGFDRGRTEAFF
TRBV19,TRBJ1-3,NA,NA,TGTGCCAGTAGTATTCGGGCCGGGGAGCGGTTGGATGGAAACACCATATATTTT,CASSIRAGERLDGNTIYF
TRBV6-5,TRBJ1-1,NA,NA,TGTGCCAGCAGGAGGCCCTCTCTAATGAACACTGAAGCTTTCTTT,CASRRPSLMNTEAFF
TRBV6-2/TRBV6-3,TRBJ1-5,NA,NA,TGTGCCAGCAGCCGACCCTGGACAGCCAAGGCGTATCAGCCCCAGCATTTT,CASSRPWTAKAYQPQHF
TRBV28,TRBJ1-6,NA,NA,TGTGCCAGCAGTCCGATGACAGGAAGGGCTCATTCACCCCTCCACTTT,CASSPMTGRAHSPLHF
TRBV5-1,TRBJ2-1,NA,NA,TGCGCCAGCAGCCCACAAGGGGAAACGTACAATGAGCAGTTCTTC,CASSPQGETYNEQFF
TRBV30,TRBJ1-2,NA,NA,TGTGCCTGGAGTTTCCCCCGCGTAGGTTCGAGCACCTTC,CAWSFPRVGSSTF
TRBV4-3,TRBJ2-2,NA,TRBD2,TGCGCCAGCAGCCAAGTGTACGGGACTAGCGGCACCCACACCGGGGAGCTGTTTTTT,CASSQVYGTSGTHTGELFF
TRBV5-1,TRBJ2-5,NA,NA,TGCGCCAGCAGCTTATCGGGGAATCAAGAGACCCAGTACTTC,CASSLSGNQETQYF
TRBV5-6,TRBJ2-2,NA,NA,TGTGCCAGCAGCTTGGCCCCAGGGGACTTCGGGGAGCTGTTTTTT,CASSLAPGDFGELFF
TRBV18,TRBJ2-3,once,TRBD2,TGTGCCAGCTCGCCCAAGCGGGAGGGCACAGATACGCAGTATTTT,CASSPKREGTDTQYF
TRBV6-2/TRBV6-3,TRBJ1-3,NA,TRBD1,TGTGCCAGCAGTTACTTTAGACAGGGCGCCGGAAACACCATATATTTT,CASSYFRQGAGNTIYF
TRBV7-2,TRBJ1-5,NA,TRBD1,TGTGCCAGCAGCTTAGGGGGCGGACAGGCCTATAGCAATCAGCCCCAGCATTTT,CASSLGGGQAYSNQPQHF